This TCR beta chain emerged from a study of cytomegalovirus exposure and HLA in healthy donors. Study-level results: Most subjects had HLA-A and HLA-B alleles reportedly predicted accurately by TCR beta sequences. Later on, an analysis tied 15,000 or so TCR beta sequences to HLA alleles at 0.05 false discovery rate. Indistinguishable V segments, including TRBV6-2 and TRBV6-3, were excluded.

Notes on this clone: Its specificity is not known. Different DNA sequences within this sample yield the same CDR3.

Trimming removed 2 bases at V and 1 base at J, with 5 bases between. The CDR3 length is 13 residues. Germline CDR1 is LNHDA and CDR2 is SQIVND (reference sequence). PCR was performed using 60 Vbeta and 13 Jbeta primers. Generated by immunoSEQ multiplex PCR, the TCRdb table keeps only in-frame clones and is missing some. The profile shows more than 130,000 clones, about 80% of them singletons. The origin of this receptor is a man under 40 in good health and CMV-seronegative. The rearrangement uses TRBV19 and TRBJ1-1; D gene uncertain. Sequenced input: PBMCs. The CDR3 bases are TGTGCCAGTAGTATACGAGGGAACACTGAAGCTTTCTTT. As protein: CASSIRGNTEAFF.